This is a list of T cell receptor beta chains from one sample in a study of neurological immune-mediated disorders. TCRdb reanalysed the 5' RACE reads using MiXCR and keeps one entry per CDR3 protein. The sample has tens of thousands of distinct CDR3 sequences; 2% to 2.5% are singletons. Sequencing was done on a sample of PBMCs. Every receptor here comes from a man aged 50 to 59 with multiple sclerosis. Both conserved end residues are part of each CDR3. A D gene is named only where the DNA matches it firmly. The size field is filled for only some rows; it gives once, few, many or a size class.

D	V	J	size	CDR3	DNA
NA	TRBV5-1	TRBJ2-1	many	CASSWKGSATYNEQFF	TGCGCCAGCAGCTGGAAGGGCTCCGCTACCTACAATGAGCAGTTCTTC
TRBD1	TRBV4-3	TRBJ2-3	NA	CASSHTGTGGTDTQYF	TGCGCCAGCAGCCACACCGGGACAGGGGGCACAGATACGCAGTATTTT
NA	TRBV5-8	TRBJ2-2	many	CASRGVGTGELFF	TGTGCCAGCAGAGGGGTGGGCACCGGGGAGCTGTTTTTT
NA	TRBV5-6	TRBJ1-5	many	CASSRGLGRNQPQHF	TGTGCCAGCAGCCGTGGTTTAGGGCGTAATCAGCCCCAGCATTTT
NA	TRBV4-3	TRBJ1-5	NA	CASSQDRVSNQPQHF	TGCGCCAGCAGCCAAGATCGGGTCAGCAATCAGCCCCAGCATTTT
NA	TRBV5-1	TRBJ2-3	many	CASRLDTDTQYF	TGCGCCAGCAGACTAGACACAGATACGCAGTATTTT
NA	TRBV6-2/TRBV6-3	TRBJ2-6	many	CASSYGRRDPILSGANVLTF	TGTGCCAGCAGTTACGGACGCCGGGATCCAATACTTTCTGGGGCCAACGTCCTGACTTTC
NA	TRBV6-1	TRBJ1-1	many	CAGHRDNVITEAFF	TGTGCCGGCCACCGGGACAACGTTATCACTGAAGCTTTCTTT
TRBD2	TRBV20-1	TRBJ2-1	many	CSARDVGGGGSYNEQFF	TGCAGTGCTAGAGATGTGGGCGGGGGGGGCTCCTACAATGAGCAGTTCTTC
NA	TRBV7-9	TRBJ1-5	many	CASSLSSGANQPQHF	TGTGCCAGCAGCTTATCCAGCGGGGCCAATCAGCCCCAGCATTTT
NA	TRBV20-1	TRBJ2-5	many	CSARTGETQYF	TGCAGTGCTAGGACGGGAGAGACCCAGTACTTC
TRBD2	TRBV7-3	TRBJ2-1	many	CASSYPGTSGYNEQFF	TGTGCCAGCAGCTACCCCGGGACTAGCGGATACAATGAGCAGTTCTTC
NA	TRBV20-1	TRBJ1-1	NA	CSAPISGGTEAFF	TGCAGTGCTCCGATCAGCGGAGGAACTGAAGCTTTCTTT
TRBD2	TRBV10-3	TRBJ2-1	many	CAISDPGTRGYNEQFF	TGTGCCATCAGTGACCCCGGGACTAGGGGCTACAATGAGCAGTTCTTC
NA	TRBV18	TRBJ1-2	many	CASSPATEYGYTF	TGTGCCAGCTCACCAGCGACGGAATATGGCTACACCTTC
NA	TRBV20-1	TRBJ2-5	many	CSARDGQGPQETQYF	TGCAGTGCTAGAGATGGGCAGGGCCCCCAAGAGACCCAGTACTTC
NA	TRBV6-1	TRBJ2-5	many	CASTGVPGETQYF	TGTGCCAGCACCGGAGTCCCCGGGGAGACCCAGTACTTC
TRBD1	TRBV6-5	TRBJ2-2	many	CASSYRTGVNTGELFF	TGTGCCAGCAGTTACCGGACAGGGGTGAACACCGGGGAGCTGTTTTTT
NA	TRBV20-1	TRBJ2-7	many	CSARGRTGRGEQYF	TGCAGTGCTAGGGGTCGGACGGGGCGGGGTGAGCAGTACTTC
NA	TRBV7-9	TRBJ2-7	many	CASSATFLYVGEQYF	TGTGCCAGCAGCGCCACGTTCCTCTACGTCGGGGAGCAGTACTTC
NA	TRBV20-1	TRBJ2-2	many	CSARFGDTTTNTGELFF	TGCAGTGCTAGATTTGGGGATACGACGACGAACACCGGGGAGCTGTTTTTT
NA	TRBV5-1	TRBJ2-7	many	CASSLLSDYEQYF	TGCGCCAGCAGCTTGTTGTCCGACTACGAGCAGTACTTC
NA	TRBV9	TRBJ2-5	many	CASSVATGTAQETQYF	TGTGCCAGCAGCGTAGCTACGGGGACCGCCCAAGAGACCCAGTACTTC
NA	TRBV4-2	TRBJ1-4	many	CASSRLGGDGNEKLFF	TGTGCCAGCAGCCGTCTTGGAGGGGACGGGAATGAAAAACTGTTTTTT
NA	TRBV3-1	TRBJ1-1	many	CASSHSDREAFF	TGTGCCAGCAGCCATTCCGACAGAGAAGCTTTCTTT
TRBD1	TRBV7-8	TRBJ2-1	many	CASSLADRASYNEQFF	TGTGCCAGCAGCTTAGCTGACAGGGCCTCCTACAATGAGCAGTTCTTC
TRBD2	TRBV7-7	TRBJ2-3	many	CASSPGAGLAGTDTQYF	TGTGCCAGCAGCCCAGGCGCCGGACTAGCAGGAACAGATACGCAGTATTTT
NA	TRBV9	TRBJ2-4	many	CASSVERDGKNIQYF	TGTGCCAGCAGCGTAGAAAGGGATGGCAAAAACATTCAGTACTTC
NA	TRBV10-3	TRBJ1-1	many	CAISESAVGLGTEAFF	TGTGCCATCAGTGAGTCGGCAGTTGGATTAGGAACTGAAGCTTTCTTT
NA	TRBV6-6	TRBJ2-2	once	CASSRNAMVAGELFF	TGTGCCAGCAGTAGAAACGCAATGGTGGCCGGGGAGCTGTTTTTT
NA	TRBV20-1	TRBJ2-7	NA	CSARDPGRVYEQYF	TGCAGTGCTAGAGATCCTGGACGCGTGTACGAGCAGTACTTC
TRBD2	TRBV7-9	TRBJ2-3	many	CASSLYSGGQTDTQYF	TGTGCCAGCAGCTTATACAGCGGGGGACAAACAGATACGCAGTATTTT
NA	TRBV5-6	TRBJ1-2	many	CASSLGASGNYGYTF	TGTGCCAGCAGCTTGGGGGCCTCGGGGAACTATGGCTACACCTTC
TRBD2	TRBV9	TRBJ2-3	many	CASGGGADTQYF	TGTGCCAGCGGCGGGGGGGCCGATACGCAGTATTTT
NA	TRBV7-3	TRBJ2-2	few	CASSLIGSTGELFF	TGTGCCAGCAGCTTAATCGGGAGCACCGGGGAGCTGTTTTTT
TRBD1	TRBV6-2/TRBV6-3	TRBJ1-5	many	CASSTQGAPGNQPQHF	TGTGCCAGCAGTACTCAGGGGGCGCCGGGCAATCAGCCCCAGCATTTT
NA	TRBV5-1	TRBJ2-1	many	CASSLRQGGGEQFF	TGCGCCAGCAGCTTGCGGCAGGGAGGAGGGGAGCAGTTCTTC
NA	TRBV5-1	TRBJ1-1	many	CASSFTRGRTEAFF	TGCGCCAGCAGCTTCACGAGGGGCCGCACTGAAGCTTTCTTT
TRBD2	TRBV20-1	TRBJ2-7	many	CSARDLSGGPYEQYF	TGCAGTGCTAGAGACTTAAGCGGGGGGCCCTACGAGCAGTACTTC
NA	TRBV29-1	TRBJ2-7	many	CSVREGGREQYF	TGCAGCGTGAGAGAGGGGGGTCGGGAGCAGTACTTC
TRBD1	TRBV12-3/TRBV12-4	TRBJ1-1	many	CASSWTGGLTEAFF	TGTGCCAGCAGTTGGACAGGGGGCCTCACTGAAGCTTTCTTT
NA	TRBV7-2	TRBJ2-1	many	CASSLALVTSNNEQFF	TGTGCCAGCAGCTTAGCGCTCGTAACCTCCAACAATGAGCAGTTCTTC
NA	TRBV27	TRBJ1-6	many	CATMDSYNSPLHF	TGTGCCACCATGGACAGCTATAATTCACCCCTCCACTTT
TRBD1	TRBV10-3	TRBJ1-1	many	CAIGNRGLNTEAFF	TGTGCCATCGGGAACAGGGGGCTGAACACTGAAGCTTTCTTT
NA	TRBV7-6	TRBJ2-5	many	CASSEAGGKTQYF	TGTGCCAGCAGCGAAGCTGGGGGGAAGACCCAGTACTTC